The rows below give T cell receptor beta chains drawn from one sample of a study of response to subunit inactivated influenza vaccine. From the RT-PCR reads, TCRdb called clonotypes with MiXCR, one entry per CDR3 protein. This table has 400,000 to 650,000 distinct CDR3 sequences, 7.2% appearing once. The sample consisted of PBMCs from blood, taken less than 30 months after vaccination. The source of these receptors is a man aged 50 to 75 who received an inactivated influenza vaccine. Both conserved end residues are part of each CDR3. The D gene is left open where the match is weak. For some rows the clone size is stated as once, few or many, or as a class when expanded; others skip it.

v_gene	j_gene	d_gene	abundance	CDR3nt	CDR3aa
TRBV5-1	TRBJ2-7	TRBD1	many	TGCGCCAGCAGCTCCTCCTACCGGGACAGGTACCCCGAGCAGTACTTC	CASSSSYRDRYPEQYF
TRBV20-1	TRBJ2-7	-	-	TGCAGTGCTCGAGTTGAATGGGGTTCCTACGAGCAGTACTTC	CSARVEWGSYEQYF
TRBV4-3	TRBJ2-1	-	many	TGCGCCAGCAGCCACGACCGTGGAGTCACATACAATGAGCAGTTCTTC	CASSHDRGVTYNEQFF
TRBV24-1	TRBJ2-1	-	few	TGTGCCACCAGTGATCCACTAGAGGGTCAGCGCAATGAGCAGTTCTTC	CATSDPLEGQRNEQFF
TRBV18	TRBJ2-1	TRBD1	-	TGTGCCAGCTCACCACCGGGACAGGGCGGCAATGAGCAGTTCTTC	CASSPPGQGGNEQFF
TRBV6-1	TRBJ1-4	-	-	TGTGCCAGCACCAAACGGTCCGGGGGACTAGCTGAAAAACTGTTTTTT	CASTKRSGGLAEKLFF
TRBV4-2	TRBJ1-1	-	few	TGTGCCAGCAGCCAAGATCCCTTTGCCAGTGTGGGGAACACTGAAGCTTTCTTT	CASSQDPFASVGNTEAFF
TRBV20-1	TRBJ1-1	-	many	TGCAGTGCTAGGCGAGGACATGGGAACACTGAAGCTTTCTTT	CSARRGHGNTEAFF
TRBV12-3/TRBV12-4	TRBJ2-1	TRBD2	-	TGTGCCTTCTGTTCAGGGACTAGCGGGAGGGCCAGGTCCTACAATGAGCAGTTCTTC	CAFCSGTSGRARSYNEQFF
TRBV5-1	TRBJ2-1	TRBD2	few	TGCGCCAGCAGGACGGAGGGGCTAGCGGGAGTTAATGAGCAGTTCTTC	CASRTEGLAGVNEQFF